A single TCR beta chain is shown here with its context. CDR1 is SEHNR and CDR2 is FQNEAQ in the germline V gene (reference sequence). Trimming removed 5 bases at V and 4 bases at J, with 11 bases between. The CDR3 has 13 amino acids. This specimen belongs to a study of T cell responses to AZD1222 COVID-19 vaccine. The protocol was immunoSEQ multiplex PCR, while the TCRdb copy is restricted to in-frame clones and leaves out a portion. The table records 150,000 to 200,000 clones, about nine tenths of them present only once. The sequence was collected from an adult in good health. Here the sequenced sample was peripheral blood, taken on day 0 of AZD1222 vaccination. The chain is built from TRBV7-9 and TRBJ1-2; D is ambiguous. CDR3 protein: CASSPGLLYGYTF. The CDR3 DNA is TGTGCCAGCAGCCCCGGCTTGCTCTATGGCTACACCTTC. The whole variable domain, filled in from reference TRBV7-9 and TRBJ1-2, reads DTGVSQNPRHKITKRGQNVTFRCDPISEHNRLYWYRQTLGQGPEFLTYFQNEAQLEKSRLLSDRFSAERPKGSFSTLEIQRTEQGDSAMYLCASSPGLLYGYTFGSGTRLTVV.